This T cell receptor beta chain was found in a study of T-cell memory formation after mild COVID-19. Note on this clonotype: The target antigen is unknown.

Study observations and caveats: Contracting clones localized mainly to CM and EM when CD4+ and mainly to EMRA when CD8+.

The CDR3 has 14 residues. From germline, CDR1 is KGHSH and CDR2 LQKENI. V was trimmed by 4 bases and J by 10 bases, leaving 14 bases between them. Constant-segment primers were used for 5'RACE, and the resulting TCR alpha and TCR beta cDNA libraries carried sample barcodes and UMIs. TCRdb reprocessed the 5' RACE reads via MiXCR and lists one record per CDR3 protein. The sample contains 560,000 or so distinct CDR3 sequences, about 18% of which appear only once. V usage is TRBV18 and J usage is TRBJ1-6, with a tentative D call TRBD1 (5 bases). This clonotype was sampled from an adult woman who had mild COVID-19 (a few samples of this study predate the infection). Cell type and time point are not known. Sequencing was carried out using PBMCs or a T cell subset sorted from them (not recorded which). CDR3 nucleotides: TGTGCCAGCTCACTCCAGGGTGAGGGATCACCCCTCCACTTT. Translation gives CASSLQGEGSPLHF.